This TCR beta chain was recovered during a study of CD8+CD57+ T cells in acquired aplastic anemia. The V gene's germline CDR1 is SEHNR and CDR2 FQNEAQ (reference sequence). Trimming removed 1 base from V and 5 bases from J; junction bases left unmatched: 4. CDR3 length: 14 amino acids. Findings and caveats of the study: Researchers reported that CD8+ Simpson's diversity was not significantly different in patients versus controls.

This clonotype was found a few times. The antigen remains unidentified. TCR beta VDJ combinations and CDR3 sequences were profiled from genomic DNA. TCRdb processed the reads anew with MiXCR; each CDR3 protein has one entry. In the table there are hundreds of thousands of distinct CDR3 sequences, about two thirds of which are singletons. This chain links TRBV7-9 with TRBJ1-2; 7 positions agree with TRBD1. The TCR originated in a human donor in good health, serving as a control. The sequenced sample consisted of sorted CD4+, CD8+, or CD8+CD57+ T cells (not recorded which) from PBMCs. DNA of the CDR3: TGTGCCAGCAGCTTAGACAGGGGATCATATGGCTACACCTTC. This codes for CASSLDRGSYGYTF.